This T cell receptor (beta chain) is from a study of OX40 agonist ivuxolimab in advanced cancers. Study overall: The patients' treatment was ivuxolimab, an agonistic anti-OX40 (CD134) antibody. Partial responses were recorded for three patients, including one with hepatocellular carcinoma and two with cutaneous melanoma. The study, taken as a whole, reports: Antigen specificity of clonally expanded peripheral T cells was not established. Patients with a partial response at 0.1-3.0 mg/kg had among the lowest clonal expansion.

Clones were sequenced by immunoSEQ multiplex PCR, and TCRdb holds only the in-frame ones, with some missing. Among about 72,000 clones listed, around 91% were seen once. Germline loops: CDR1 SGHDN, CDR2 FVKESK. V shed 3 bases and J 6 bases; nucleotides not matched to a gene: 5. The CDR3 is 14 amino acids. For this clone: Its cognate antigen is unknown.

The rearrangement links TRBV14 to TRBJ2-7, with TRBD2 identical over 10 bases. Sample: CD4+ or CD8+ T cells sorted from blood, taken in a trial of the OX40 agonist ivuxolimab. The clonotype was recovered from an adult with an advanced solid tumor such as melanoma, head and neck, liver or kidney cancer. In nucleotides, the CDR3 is TGTGCCAGCAGCCAGGGGCTAGCGGGAGTCGAGCAGTACTTC. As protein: CASSQGLAGVEQYF.